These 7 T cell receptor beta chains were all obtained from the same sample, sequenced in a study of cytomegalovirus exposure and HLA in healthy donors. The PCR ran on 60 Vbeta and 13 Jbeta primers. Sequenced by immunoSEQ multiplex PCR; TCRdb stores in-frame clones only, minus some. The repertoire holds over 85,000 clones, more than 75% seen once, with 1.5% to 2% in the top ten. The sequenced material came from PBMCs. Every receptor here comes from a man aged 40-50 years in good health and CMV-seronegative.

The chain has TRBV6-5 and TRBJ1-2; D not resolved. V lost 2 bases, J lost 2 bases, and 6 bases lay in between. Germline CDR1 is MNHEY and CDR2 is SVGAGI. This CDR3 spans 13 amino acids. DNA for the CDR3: TGTGCCAGCAGTTACGGCAGGAACTATGGCTACACCTTC. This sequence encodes CASSYGRNYGYTF.

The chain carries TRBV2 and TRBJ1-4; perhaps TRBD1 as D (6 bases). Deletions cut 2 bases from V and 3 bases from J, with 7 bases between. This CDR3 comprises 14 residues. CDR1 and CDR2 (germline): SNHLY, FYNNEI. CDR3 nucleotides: TGTGCCAGCAGTGAAAACAGGGCTAATGAAAAACTGTTTTTT. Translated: CASSENRANEKLFF.

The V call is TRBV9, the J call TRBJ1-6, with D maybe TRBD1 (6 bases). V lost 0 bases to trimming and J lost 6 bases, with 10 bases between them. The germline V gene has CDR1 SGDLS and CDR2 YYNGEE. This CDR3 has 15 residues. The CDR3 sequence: CASSVDGQPNSPLHF. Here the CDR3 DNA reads TGTGCCAGCAGCGTAGACGGACAGCCTAATTCACCCCTCCACTTT.

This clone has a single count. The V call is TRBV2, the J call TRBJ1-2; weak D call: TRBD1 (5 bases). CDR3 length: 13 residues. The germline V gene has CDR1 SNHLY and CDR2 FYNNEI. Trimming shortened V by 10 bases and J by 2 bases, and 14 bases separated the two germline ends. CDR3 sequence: CATRPTDNYGYTF. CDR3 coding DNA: TGTGCCACACGGCCGACAGACAACTATGGCTACACCTTC.

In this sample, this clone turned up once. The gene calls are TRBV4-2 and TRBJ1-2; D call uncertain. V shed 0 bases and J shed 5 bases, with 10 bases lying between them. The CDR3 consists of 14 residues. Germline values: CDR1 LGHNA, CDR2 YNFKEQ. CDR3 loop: CASSQDIGVYGYTF. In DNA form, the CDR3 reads TGTGCCAGCAGCCAAGATATCGGGGTTTATGGCTACACCTTC.

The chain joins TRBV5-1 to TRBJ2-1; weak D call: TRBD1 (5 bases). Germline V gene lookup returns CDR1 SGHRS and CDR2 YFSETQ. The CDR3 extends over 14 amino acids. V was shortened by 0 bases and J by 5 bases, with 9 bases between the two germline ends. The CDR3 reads CASSLVGAHNEQFF. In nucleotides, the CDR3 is TGCGCCAGCAGCTTGGTTGGGGCCCACAATGAGCAGTTCTTC.

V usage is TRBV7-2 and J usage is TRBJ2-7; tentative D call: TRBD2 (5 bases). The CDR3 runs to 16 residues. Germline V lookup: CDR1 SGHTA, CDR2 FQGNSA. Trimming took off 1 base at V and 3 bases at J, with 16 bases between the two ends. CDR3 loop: CASSLVWSPGSYEQYF. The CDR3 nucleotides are TGTGCCAGCAGCTTAGTATGGAGCCCGGGAAGCTACGAGCAGTACTTC.